This T cell receptor (beta chain) was captured in a study of shared clonotypes between healthy human individuals. Study-wide results and caveats: The study drew on few donors, limiting represented genetic and exposure-history diversity. How much donors shared clonotypes was expected to be affected by sequencing depth.

Comment on this clone: The antigen is undetermined.

Generated by immunoSEQ multiplex PCR, the TCRdb table keeps only in-frame clones and is missing some. Of roughly 500,000 clones detected, roughly 80% appear once; the ten largest clones hold more than 9.5%. The V end lost 5 bases, the J end lost 5 bases, and 19 bases lay between the germline ends. The germline V gene has CDR1 SEHNR and CDR2 FQNEAQ (reference sequence). This CDR3 comprises 16 residues. Donation came from healthy HIV-negative adults that had no recent acute infections or vaccinations. The clonotype was recovered from a woman aged 40 to 50 in good health. Some clones in this sample may be carry-over from other donors' samples. The sample taken for sequencing was PBMCs. The rearrangement joins TRBV7-9 to TRBJ2-1, with D possibly matching TRBD2 (6 bases). CDR3 sequence (DNA): TGTGCCAGCAGCCTAGGCCAGGGACTCGGAAACAATGAGCAGTTCTTC. Its protein is CASSLGQGLGNNEQFF.